A single sample is the source of the 19 T cell receptor beta chains below, sequenced in a study of beta chain features in type 1 diabetes (dated by TCRdb to 2017 to 2018). Library prep was done by the immunoSEQ multiplex PCR assay. All of the isolated RNA was reverse transcribed with the High Capacity cDNA Reverse Transcription Kit, so expressed TCRB transcripts were sequenced. TCRdb retrieved this table from immuneACCESS and kept in-frame rearrangements only. Not all clones are present; in checked studies, unresolved V genes account for under half, and no reason is known for the remainder. The sample has about 700,000 clones on record, around 15% of them singletons. Clones ranked in the top ten supply less than 0.025% of the sample. Their recognized antigens are unknown. Study-wide findings and limitations: A moderate but significant shortening of TCRB CDR3 length was observed in type 1 diabetes patients in all four CD4+ subsets.

Source material: naive CD4+ T cells from blood. The cell subset or site label, read with the paper, signifies: true naive CD4+ T cells. These receptors all stem from a man younger than 35 with type 1 diabetes.

This clone has just a few counts. The chain joins TRBV4-1 to TRBJ1-2; no firm D call. Germline assignment: CDR1 MGHRA and CDR2 YSYEKL. The CDR3 is 15 residues long. V was pared by 4 bases and J by 8 bases, with 20 bases between. CDR3 region: CASSLSTTVVRGYTF. CDR3 bases: TGCGCCAGCAGCCTTTCAACGACGGTCGTGCGGGGCTACACCTTC.

The chain couples TRBV6-1 to TRBJ2-5; no clear D gene. Trimming took 6 bases from V and 4 from J, leaving 12 bases between them. The germline CDR1 and CDR2 sequences are MNHNS and SASEGT. The CDR3 consists of 13 residues. CDR3 in DNA: TGTGCCAGCAGGCACAATTTTCTAGAGACCCAGTACTTC. It codes for CASRHNFLETQYF.

Notes on this clone: One end of the junction is discordant with germline, which a read error may explain. This chain connects TRBV6-5 to TRBJ1-2, with D uncertain. In germline, CDR1 is MNHEY, CDR2 SVGAGI. The CDR3 sequence is 11 residues long. CDR3 protein: CASGFQNHLAF. In DNA, the CDR3 is TGTGCCAGCGGGTTCCAGAATCACCTGGCCTTC.

This clone has only a few counts. This chain connects TRBV28 to TRBJ2-1, with TRBD1 as a possible D gene (6 bases). CDR3 length: 14 amino acids. Germline V CDR1 and CDR2: MDHEN, SYDVKM. V shed 6 bases and J shed 1 base, with 10 bases lying between them. CDR3 in amino acids: CASRMTGSYNEQFF. In DNA form, the CDR3 reads TGTGCCAGCAGGATGACAGGATCCTACAATGAGCAGTTCTTC.

In this sample, this clone turned up a few times. This chain's CDR3 is CASSQSGQDTEAFF. The CDR3 DNA sequence: TGTGCCAGCAGTCAGTCAGGTCAGGACACTGAAGCTTTCTTT. This rearrangement joins TRBV7-9 to TRBJ1-1; D is undetermined. Germline loops: CDR1 SEHNR, CDR2 FQNEAQ (reference sequence). Trimming removed 6 bases from V and 3 bases from J, with 14 bases in between. The CDR3 sequence is 14 residues long.

DNA for the CDR3: TGTGCCAGCAGCCTCGCTAGCGGGGCGCCCATAATCTACGAGCAGTACTTC. Its translation: CASSLASGAPIIYEQYF. The V gene is TRBV13, the J gene TRBJ2-7; 9 positions agree with TRBD2. The CDR3 extends over 17 amino acids. V was clipped by 5 bases and J by 3 bases; unmatched bases: 14. Per the germline V gene, CDR1 is PRHDT and CDR2 is FYEKMQ (reference sequence).

The chain couples TRBV7-9 to TRBJ1-1; TRBD1 agrees at 9 bases. CDR1 is SEHNR and CDR2 is FQNEAQ in the germline V gene (reference sequence). The CDR3 sequence is 17 residues long. The V gene end was trimmed by 5 bases and the J gene end by 7 bases; junction bases not matched to a gene: 17. The CDR3 coding sequence is TGTGCCAGCAGCCAGTCACACAAACAGGGGGCGCGAGGTGAAGCTTTCTTT. Translated, it gives CASSQSHKQGARGEAFF.

V and J are TRBV10-3 and TRBJ1-2; tentative D call: TRBD1 (5 bases). The germline V gene encodes CDR1 ENHRY and CDR2 SYGVKD. The CDR3 runs 11 residues. The V end lost 8 bases, the J end lost 8 bases, and 12 bases lay between the germline ends. The DNA of the CDR3 is TGTGCCATCCTTGGGGCTTACGGCTACACCTTC. Protein: CAILGAYGYTF.

The chain has TRBV7-9 and TRBJ1-2; possible D gene TRBD1, 5 bases. CDR1 is SEHNR, CDR2 FQNEAQ, per germline (reference sequence). This CDR3 comprises 15 residues. Trimming left V 1 base short and J 4 bases short, with 13 bases between. CDR3: CASSLDILGGYGYTF. CDR3 sequence (DNA): TGTGCCAGCAGCTTAGACATCCTCGGGGGCTATGGCTACACCTTC. Filled out from reference TRBV7-9 and TRBJ1-2, the complete variable domain reads DTGVSQNPRHKITKRGQNVTFRCDPISEHNRLYWYRQTLGQGPEFLTYFQNEAQLEKSRLLSDRFSAERPKGSFSTLEIQRTEQGDSAMYLCASSLDILGGYGYTFGSGTRLTVV.

This clone was picked up a small number of times. The CDR3 loop reads CASRLQGGSSYEQYF. The CDR3 bases are TGTGCCAGCAGACTACAGGGCGGGAGTTCCTACGAGCAGTACTTC. The chain recombines TRBV27 with TRBJ2-7, with D possibly matching TRBD2 (7 bases). This CDR3 is 15 amino acids long. CDR1 and CDR2 from the germline V gene are MNHEY and SMNVEV (reference sequence). The V and J ends lost 6 bases and 1 base respectively, with 16 bases between them.

This clone was seen a few times. The J gene is TRBJ1-4, the V gene TRBV10-3; TRBD1 might be the D (6 bases). The germline gives CDR1 ENHRY, CDR2 SYGVKD. V was trimmed by 4 bases and J by 8 bases, leaving 11 bases between them. This CDR3 has 13 amino acids. The CDR3 spells CAISAGAGEKLFF. The CDR3 DNA follows: TGTGCCATCAGTGCGGGGGCCGGGGAAAAACTGTTTTTT.

The chain combines TRBV29-1 with TRBJ1-6, with D maybe TRBD1 (5 bases). CDR3 length: 14 residues. CDR1 SQVTM and CDR2 ANQGSEA come from the germline V gene. Between the trimmed V and J ends, which lost 6 bases and 7 bases, there was a span of 16 bases. CDR3 sequence: CSVLGQGDNSPLHF. CDR3 coding DNA: TGCAGCGTCCTCGGGCAGGGAGACAATTCACCCCTCCACTTT.

This sequence joins TRBV9 and TRBJ2-7, with no clear D. Germline-derived CDR1 and CDR2 are SGDLS and YYNGEE. V shed 5 bases and J shed 7 bases, with 7 bases lying between them. The CDR3 covers 10 residues. The CDR3 is CASSPQEQYF. In DNA, the CDR3 is TGTGCCAGCAGTCCCCAGGAGCAGTACTTC.

This clone was counted between two and nine times. The chain has TRBV5-1 and TRBJ2-1; the D is unclear. This CDR3 is built from 13 residues. V lost 3 bases and J 7 bases, leaving 11 bases between the germline ends. Looked up from germline, CDR1 is SGHRS and CDR2 is YFSETQ. The CDR3 DNA reads TGCGCCAGCAGCTCCCTCAACGGTAATGAGCAGTTCTTC. Translated: CASSSLNGNEQFF.

CDR3: CSVLPGQGRETQYF. The CDR3 nucleotides are TGCAGCGTTCTTCCGGGACAGGGGAGAGAGACCCAGTACTTC. The chain couples TRBV29-1 to TRBJ2-5; the match to TRBD1 covers 10 bases. The junction had 7 bases not matched to a gene; V was cut back by 5 bases and J by 4 bases. The CDR3 is 14 amino acids. CDR1 and CDR2 from the germline V gene are SQVTM and ANQGSEA.

The CDR3 protein is CASQGEHRLGQPQHF. The CDR3 region has the DNA TGTGCCAGCCAAGGGGAACACCGCCTCGGACAGCCCCAGCATTTT. The J gene is TRBJ1-5, the V gene TRBV27; D is perhaps TRBD1 (5 bases). The CDR3 covers 15 residues. The germline V gene encodes CDR1 MNHEY and CDR2 SMNVEV (reference sequence). Deletions cut 8 bases from V and 7 bases from J, with 21 bases between.

This clone occurred a few times. The genes are TRBV12-5 and TRBJ2-5; D uncertain. V was trimmed by 1 base and J by 5 bases, leaving 5 bases between them. Germline lookup yields CDR1 LGHNT and CDR2 FRNRAP. The CDR3 totals 12 residues. The CDR3 DNA reads TGTGCTAGTGGTTTGGCCGGGGAGACCCAGTACTTC. Amino acid sequence: CASGLAGETQYF.

This clone occurred a few times. The chain has TRBV9 and TRBJ2-3, with D maybe TRBD1 (6 bases). Germline V gives CDR1 SGDLS, CDR2 YYNGEE. This CDR3 region has 14 residues. With 4 bases removed from V and 5 bases from J, the gap between germline ends came to 14 bases. The CDR3 coding sequence is TGTGCCAGCAGCCCTCGGACAGCGGTAGATACGCAGTATTTT. Amino acids: CASSPRTAVDTQYF.

This clone was seen a few times. This chain connects TRBV12-5 to TRBJ2-2; D is ambiguous. Germline CDR1 is LGHNT and CDR2 is FRNRAP. V shed 2 bases and J shed 5 bases, with 6 bases lying between them. The CDR3 totals 13 residues. In nucleotides, the CDR3 is TGTGCTAGTGGTTTGATAATAACCGGGGAGCTGTTTTTT. Amino acid sequence: CASGLIITGELFF.